This T cell receptor (gamma chain) was sequenced during a study of γδ T cells in repeated Plasmodium falciparum infection. Study-level information: Age- and gender-matched Australian children served as comparison for malaria-exposed Malian children. Four controlled malaria infections with P. falciparum NF54 spanned roughly 590 days.

This clone was detected only a few times. One base separates it from a far larger clone, so it is likely a read error. The sample has other DNA sequences that encode this CDR3 too. With CATT, TCRdb re-called clones from the multiplex PCR reads. The sample lists more than 4,000 gamma-chain clones, 3.4% occurring once. This clonotype was sampled from a pool of human donors (malaria-infected and uninfected, not separated). The specimen was gamma-delta T cells from blood.

Here the CDR3 reads CALWEGTYELGKKIKVF. CDR3 nucleotides: TGTGCCTTGTGGGAGGGTACTTATGAGTTGGGCAAAAAAATCAAGGTATTT. The V and J genes are TRGV9 and TRGJP. V trimming: 2 bases; J trimming: 7 bases; junction bases outside the gene matches: 8. The germline V gene has CDR1 GITISATS and CDR2 ISYDGTV (reference sequence). There are 17 residues in the CDR3.